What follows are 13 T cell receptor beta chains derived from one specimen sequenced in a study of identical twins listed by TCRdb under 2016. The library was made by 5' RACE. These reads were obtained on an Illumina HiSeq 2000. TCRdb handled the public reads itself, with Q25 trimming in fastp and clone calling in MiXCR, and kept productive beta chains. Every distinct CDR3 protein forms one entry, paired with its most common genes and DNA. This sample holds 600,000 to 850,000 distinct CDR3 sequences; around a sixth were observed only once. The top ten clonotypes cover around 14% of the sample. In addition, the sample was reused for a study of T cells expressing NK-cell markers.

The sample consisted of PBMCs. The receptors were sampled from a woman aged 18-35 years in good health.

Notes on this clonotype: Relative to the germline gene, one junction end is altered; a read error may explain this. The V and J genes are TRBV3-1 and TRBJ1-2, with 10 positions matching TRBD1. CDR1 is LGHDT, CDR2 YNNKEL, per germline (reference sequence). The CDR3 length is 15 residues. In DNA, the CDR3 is TGTGCCAGCTGCCAAGCCGGGACAGGGGACTTTGGCTACACCTTC. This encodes CASCQAGTGDFGYTF.

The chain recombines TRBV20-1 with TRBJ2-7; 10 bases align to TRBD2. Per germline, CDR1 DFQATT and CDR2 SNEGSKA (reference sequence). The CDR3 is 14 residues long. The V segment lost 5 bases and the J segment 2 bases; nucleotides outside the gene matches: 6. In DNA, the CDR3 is TGCAGTGCTCTCGGACTAGCGGAGGCCTACGAGCAGTACTTC. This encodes CSALGLAEAYEQYF.

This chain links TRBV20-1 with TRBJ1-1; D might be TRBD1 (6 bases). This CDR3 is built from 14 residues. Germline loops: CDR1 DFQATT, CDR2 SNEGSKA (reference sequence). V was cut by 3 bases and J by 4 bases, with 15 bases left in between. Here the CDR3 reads CSASSGGGGTEAFF. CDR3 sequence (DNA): TGCAGTGCTAGTAGCGGGGGAGGGGGCACTGAAGCTTTCTTT.

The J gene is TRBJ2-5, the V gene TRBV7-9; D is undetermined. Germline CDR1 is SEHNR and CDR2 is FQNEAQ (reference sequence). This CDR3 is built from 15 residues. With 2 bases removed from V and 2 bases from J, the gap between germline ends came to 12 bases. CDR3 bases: TGTGCCAGCAGCTTACGAGGAGTGTCGCAAGAGACCCAGTACTTC. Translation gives CASSLRGVSQETQYF.

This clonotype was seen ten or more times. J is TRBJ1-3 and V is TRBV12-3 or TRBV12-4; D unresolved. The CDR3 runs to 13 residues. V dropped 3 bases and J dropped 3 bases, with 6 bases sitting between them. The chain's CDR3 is CASSLYGGNTIYF. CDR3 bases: TGTGCCAGCAGTTTGTATGGTGGAAACACCATATATTTT.

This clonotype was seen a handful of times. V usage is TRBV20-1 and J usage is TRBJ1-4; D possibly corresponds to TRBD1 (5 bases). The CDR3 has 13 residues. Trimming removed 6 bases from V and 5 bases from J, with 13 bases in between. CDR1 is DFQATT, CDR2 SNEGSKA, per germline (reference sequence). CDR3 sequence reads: CSALGVLNEKLFF. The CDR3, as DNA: TGCAGTGCCTTAGGGGTTCTCAATGAAAAACTGTTTTTT.

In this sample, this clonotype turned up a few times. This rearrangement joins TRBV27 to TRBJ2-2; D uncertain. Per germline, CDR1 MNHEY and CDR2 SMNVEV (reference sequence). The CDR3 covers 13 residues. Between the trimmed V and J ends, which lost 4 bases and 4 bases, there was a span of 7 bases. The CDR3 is CASSSGFTGELFF. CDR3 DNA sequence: TGTGCCAGCAGTTCCGGGTTCACCGGGGAGCTGTTTTTT.

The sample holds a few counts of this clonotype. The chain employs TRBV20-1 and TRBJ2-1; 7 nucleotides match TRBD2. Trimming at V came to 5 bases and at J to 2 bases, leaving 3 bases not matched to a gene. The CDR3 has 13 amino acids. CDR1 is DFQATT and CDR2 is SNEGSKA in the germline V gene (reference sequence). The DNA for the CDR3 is TGCAGTGCTTGGCGGGAGACCTACAATGAGCAGTTCTTC. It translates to CSAWRETYNEQFF.

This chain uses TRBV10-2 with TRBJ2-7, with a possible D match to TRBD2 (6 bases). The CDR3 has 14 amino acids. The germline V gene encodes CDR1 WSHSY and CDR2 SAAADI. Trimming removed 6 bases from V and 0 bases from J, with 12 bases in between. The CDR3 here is CASRLGLISYEQYF. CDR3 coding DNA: TGCGCCAGCAGATTGGGACTCATCTCCTACGAGCAGTACTTC.

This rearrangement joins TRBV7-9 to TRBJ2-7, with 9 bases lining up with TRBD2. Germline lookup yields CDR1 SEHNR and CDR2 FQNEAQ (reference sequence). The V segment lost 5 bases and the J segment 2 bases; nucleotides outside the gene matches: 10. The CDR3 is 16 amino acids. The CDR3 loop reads CASSPPGTSSTYEQYF. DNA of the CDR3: TGTGCCAGCAGCCCCCCCGGGACTAGCAGTACCTACGAGCAGTACTTC.

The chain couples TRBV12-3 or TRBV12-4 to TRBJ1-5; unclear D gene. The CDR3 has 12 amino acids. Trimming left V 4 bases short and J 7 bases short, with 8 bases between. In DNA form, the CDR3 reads TGTGCCAGCAGTTGGTCGGGACAGCCCCAGCATTTT. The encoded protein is CASSWSGQPQHF.

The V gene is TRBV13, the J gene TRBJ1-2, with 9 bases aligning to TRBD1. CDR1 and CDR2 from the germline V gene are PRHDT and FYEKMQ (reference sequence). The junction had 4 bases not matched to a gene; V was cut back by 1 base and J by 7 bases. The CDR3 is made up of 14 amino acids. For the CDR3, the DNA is TGTGCCAGCAGCTTAGAACAGGGGGCTGGTGGCTACACCTTC. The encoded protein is CASSLEQGAGGYTF.

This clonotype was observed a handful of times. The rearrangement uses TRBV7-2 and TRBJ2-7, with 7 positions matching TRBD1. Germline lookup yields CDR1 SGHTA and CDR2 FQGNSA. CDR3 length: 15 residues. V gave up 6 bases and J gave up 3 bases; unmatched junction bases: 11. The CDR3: CASSFSPGQSYEQYF. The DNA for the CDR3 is TGTGCCAGCAGTTTCTCTCCGGGACAGAGCTACGAGCAGTACTTC.